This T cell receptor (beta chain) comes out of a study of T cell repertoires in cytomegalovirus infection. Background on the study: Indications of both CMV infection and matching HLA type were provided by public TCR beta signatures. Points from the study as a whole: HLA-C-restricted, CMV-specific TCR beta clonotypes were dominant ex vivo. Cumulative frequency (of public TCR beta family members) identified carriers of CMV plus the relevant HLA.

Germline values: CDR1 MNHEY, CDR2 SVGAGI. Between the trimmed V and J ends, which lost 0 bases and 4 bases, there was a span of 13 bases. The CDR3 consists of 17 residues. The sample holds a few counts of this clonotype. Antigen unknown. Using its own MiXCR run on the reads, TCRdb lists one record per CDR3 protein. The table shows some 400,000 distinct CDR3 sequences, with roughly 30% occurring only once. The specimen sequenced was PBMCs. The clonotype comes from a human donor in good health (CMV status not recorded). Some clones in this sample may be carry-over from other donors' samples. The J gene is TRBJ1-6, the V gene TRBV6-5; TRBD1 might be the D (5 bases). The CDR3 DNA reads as TGTGCCAGCAGTTACTCCATCACAGGATCTTATAATTCACCCCTCCACTTT. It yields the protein CASSYSITGSYNSPLHF.